This T cell receptor (beta chain) came from a study of T cells in Graves' hyperthyroidism and ophthalmopathy. About the study: The authors collected peripheral blood at initial diagnosis, before any treatment.

Broader study findings: A 13 V-J signature model discriminated ophthalmopathy versus stable hyperthyroidism. Blood also contained most expanded thyroid clonotypes above 0.001.

Amplified regions were TCR beta CDR3 sequences from RNA transcripts. HTBI primers drove first-round RT-PCR of the TCR CDR3. TCRdb redid the calling of the multiplex PCR reads with MiXCR, one entry per CDR3 protein. The sample includes some 490,000 distinct CDR3 sequences, about 15% seen only once; the top ten take 29%. The CDR3 extends over 14 amino acids. Trimming at V came to 3 bases and at J to 2 bases, leaving 5 bases not matched to a gene. The germline gives CDR1 SGDLS, CDR2 YYNGEE. Orbital computed tomography and thyroid ultrasound, together with serum TRAb and thyroxine and clinical symptoms, were used for diagnoses. About this clonotype: Its antigen is currently unknown.

Input material: blood. The TCR originated in a young woman with Graves' ophthalmopathy. The chain employs TRBV9 and TRBJ2-7; TRBD1 matches at 7 bases. The CDR3 nucleotides read TGTGCCAGCAGCGGCCGGGACAGCCCCTACGAGCAGTACTTC. Translating it yields CASSGRDSPYEQYF.